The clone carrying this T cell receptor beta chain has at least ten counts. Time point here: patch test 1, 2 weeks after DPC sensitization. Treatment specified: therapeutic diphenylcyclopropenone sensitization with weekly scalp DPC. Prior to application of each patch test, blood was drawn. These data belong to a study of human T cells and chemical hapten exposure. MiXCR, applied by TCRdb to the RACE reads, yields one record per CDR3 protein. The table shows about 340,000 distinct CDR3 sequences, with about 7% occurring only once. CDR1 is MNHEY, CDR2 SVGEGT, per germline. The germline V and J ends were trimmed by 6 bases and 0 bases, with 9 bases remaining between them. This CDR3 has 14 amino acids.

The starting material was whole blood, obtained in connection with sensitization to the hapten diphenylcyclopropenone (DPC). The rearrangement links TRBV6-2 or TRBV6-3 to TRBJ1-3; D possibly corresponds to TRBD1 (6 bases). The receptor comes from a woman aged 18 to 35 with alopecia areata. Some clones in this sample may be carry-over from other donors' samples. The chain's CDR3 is CASSRGSSGNTIYF. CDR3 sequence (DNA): TGTGCCAGCAGCAGGGGCTCCTCTGGAAACACCATATATTTT.